Sequencing of this TCR beta chain was carried out in a study of T cell responses to AZD1222 COVID-19 vaccine. Per germline, CDR1 MNHEY and CDR2 SVGAGI. The junction had 6 bases not matched to a gene; V was cut back by 5 bases and J by 7 bases. This CDR3 has 13 residues. Assay used: immunoSEQ multiplex PCR; TCRdb lists only in-frame clones, some missing. The repertoire includes under 200,000 clones, over 80% of them detected once, and less than 2.5% sits in the top ten. The clonotype was recovered from an adult in good health. This specimen consisted of peripheral blood, obtained on day 0 of AZD1222 vaccination. The rearrangement links TRBV6-5 to TRBJ1-2; TRBD1 matches at 8 bases. CDR3 in amino acids: CASSRGQAAGYTF. The CDR3 bases are TGTGCCAGCAGTAGGGGACAGGCCGCTGGCTACACCTTC.